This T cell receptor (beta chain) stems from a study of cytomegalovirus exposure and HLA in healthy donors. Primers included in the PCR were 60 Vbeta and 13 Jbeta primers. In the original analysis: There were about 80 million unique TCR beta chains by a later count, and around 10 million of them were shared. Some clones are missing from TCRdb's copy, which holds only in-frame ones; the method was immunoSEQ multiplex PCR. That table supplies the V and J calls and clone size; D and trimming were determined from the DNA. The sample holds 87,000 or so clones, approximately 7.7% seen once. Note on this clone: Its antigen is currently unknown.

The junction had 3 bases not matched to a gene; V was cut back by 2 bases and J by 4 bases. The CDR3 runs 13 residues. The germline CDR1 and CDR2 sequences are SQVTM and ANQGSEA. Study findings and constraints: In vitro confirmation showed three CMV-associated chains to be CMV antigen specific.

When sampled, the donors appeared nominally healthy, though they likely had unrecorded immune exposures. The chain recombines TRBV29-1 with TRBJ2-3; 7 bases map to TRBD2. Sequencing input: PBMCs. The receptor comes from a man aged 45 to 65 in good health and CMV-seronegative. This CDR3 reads CSVEPGGPDTQYF. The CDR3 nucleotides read TGCAGCGTTGAACCGGGAGGCCCAGATACGCAGTATTTT.